These T cell receptor beta chains were read from a single sample in a study of T cell responses to AZD1222 COVID-19 vaccine. Profiling relied on immunoSEQ multiplex PCR, and the TCRdb table lists in-frame clones only, not all of them. This repertoire shows some 99,000 clones, more than 75% found once; its top ten account for about 4%. The sample was peripheral blood, taken 28 days after the second AZD1222 dose. The receptor source for this set is an adult who received the AZD1222 COVID-19 vaccine. The CDR3 runs from the conserved cysteine through the conserved F or W. D genes are given only for firm matches. Where a row states a size, it is once, few, many or the class of an expanded clone; other rows omit it.

v_gene: TRBV7-2
d_gene: TRBD1
j_gene: TRBJ1-6
abundance: NA
CDR3aa: CASSLAGQGHSPLHF
CDR3nt: TGTGCCAGCAGCTTAGCGGGACAGGGACATTCACCCCTCCACTTT

v_gene: TRBV2
d_gene: NA
j_gene: TRBJ2-5
abundance: NA
CDR3aa: CASSSRSWETQYF
CDR3nt: TGTGCCAGCAGTTCTCGGAGTTGGGAGACCCAGTACTTC

v_gene: TRBV10-3
d_gene: TRBD1
j_gene: TRBJ2-7
abundance: NA
CDR3aa: CAISPGQGYEQYF
CDR3nt: TGTGCCATCAGCCCGGGACAGGGGTACGAGCAGTACTTC

v_gene: TRBV6-5
d_gene: TRBD1
j_gene: TRBJ2-1
abundance: NA
CDR3aa: CASTLTGVTRNEQFF
CDR3nt: TGTGCCAGCACCCTGACAGGGGTTACGCGCAATGAGCAGTTCTTC

v_gene: TRBV14
d_gene: NA
j_gene: TRBJ2-7
abundance: NA
CDR3aa: CASSQLGSPSYEQYF
CDR3nt: TGTGCCAGCAGCCAACTGGGATCGCCCTCCTACGAGCAGTACTTC

v_gene: TRBV7-6
d_gene: NA
j_gene: TRBJ2-5
abundance: NA
CDR3aa: CASSSSGTQYF
CDR3nt: TGTGCCAGCAGCTCGAGCGGGACCCAGTACTTC

v_gene: TRBV14
d_gene: NA
j_gene: TRBJ2-1
abundance: NA
CDR3aa: CASSQDLGSYNEQFF
CDR3nt: TGTGCCAGCAGCCAAGATCTCGGCAGTTACAATGAGCAGTTCTTC

v_gene: TRBV5-1
d_gene: NA
j_gene: TRBJ2-7
abundance: few
CDR3aa: CASSLEGSRYEQYF
CDR3nt: TGCGCCAGCAGCTTGGAGGGTAGCAGGTACGAGCAGTACTTC

v_gene: TRBV5-4
d_gene: NA
j_gene: TRBJ2-7
abundance: NA
CDR3aa: CASSPSGTSLYEQYF
CDR3nt: TGTGCCAGCAGCCCCTCCGGGACCTCCCTCTACGAGCAGTACTTC

v_gene: TRBV3-1/TRBV3-2
d_gene: NA
j_gene: TRBJ2-1
abundance: NA
CDR3aa: CASSLGGAYNEQFF
CDR3nt: TGTGCCAGCAGCCTGGGGGGGGCGTACAATGAGCAGTTCTTC

v_gene: TRBV28
d_gene: TRBD1
j_gene: TRBJ2-1
abundance: NA
CDR3aa: CASSSDRANEQFF
CDR3nt: TGTGCCAGCAGTTCGGACAGGGCCAATGAGCAGTTCTTC

v_gene: TRBV28
d_gene: NA
j_gene: TRBJ1-1
abundance: NA
CDR3aa: CASSQSTGYTEAFF
CDR3nt: TGTGCCAGCAGTCAGAGTACAGGGTACACTGAAGCTTTCTTT

v_gene: TRBV3-1/TRBV3-2
d_gene: NA
j_gene: TRBJ2-2
abundance: NA
CDR3aa: CASSQEGFNTGELFF
CDR3nt: TGTGCCAGCAGCCAAGAGGGTTTTAACACCGGGGAGCTGTTTTTT

v_gene: TRBV4-3
d_gene: NA
j_gene: TRBJ1-6
abundance: NA
CDR3aa: CASSQDGQGSSPLHF
CDR3nt: TGCGCCAGCAGCCAAGATGGGCAGGGATCTTCACCCCTCCACTTT

v_gene: TRBV6-5
d_gene: NA
j_gene: TRBJ2-1
abundance: NA
CDR3aa: CASSYFQSVATEQFF
CDR3nt: TGTGCCAGCAGTTACTTCCAGTCGGTAGCGACTGAGCAGTTCTTC

v_gene: TRBV7-9
d_gene: NA
j_gene: TRBJ1-1
abundance: NA
CDR3aa: CASSFWDLNTEAFF
CDR3nt: TGTGCCAGCAGCTTTTGGGACCTGAACACTGAAGCTTTCTTT

v_gene: TRBV10-3
d_gene: NA
j_gene: TRBJ2-5
abundance: NA
CDR3aa: CAIMGVNQETQYF
CDR3nt: TGTGCCATCATGGGAGTTAATCAAGAGACCCAGTACTTC

v_gene: TRBV18
d_gene: TRBD1
j_gene: TRBJ2-1
abundance: NA
CDR3aa: CASSPRTGNLYNEQFF
CDR3nt: TGTGCCAGCTCACCCCGGACAGGAAATCTCTACAATGAGCAGTTCTTC

v_gene: TRBV5-4
d_gene: NA
j_gene: TRBJ2-3
abundance: NA
CDR3aa: CASSLGGLGTDTQYF
CDR3nt: TGTGCCAGCAGCTTGGGGGGGCTCGGCACAGATACGCAGTATTTT

v_gene: TRBV16
d_gene: TRBD2
j_gene: TRBJ2-2
abundance: once
CDR3aa: CASSPPAGVTGELFF
CDR3nt: TGTGCCAGCAGCCCCCCGGCGGGGGTAACCGGGGAGCTGTTTTTT

v_gene: TRBV3-1/TRBV3-2
d_gene: TRBD2
j_gene: TRBJ2-7
abundance: NA
CDR3aa: CASSGRGRNEQYF
CDR3nt: TGTGCCAGCTCAGGGCGCGGGAGAAACGAGCAGTACTTC

v_gene: TRBV5-4
d_gene: NA
j_gene: TRBJ1-1
abundance: NA
CDR3aa: CASSFAMNTEAFF
CDR3nt: TGTGCCAGCAGCTTTGCCATGAACACTGAAGCTTTCTTT